The rows below give T cell receptor beta chains drawn from one sample of a study of blood T cell repertoires in COVID-19. Measured with immunoSEQ multiplex PCR; TCRdb has only the in-frame clones, and not every one. The sample records around 100,000 clones, roughly nine tenths being singletons. Specimen: peripheral blood. These TCRs come from a woman aged 80 or over in a cohort sampled during active COVID-19. Each CDR3 is given with its conserved first and last residue. Each record gives: J gene, clone size, V gene, D gene, CDR3 DNA, CDR3 protein. The D gene is left open where the match is weak. The size field is filled for only some rows; it gives once, few, many or a size class.

j_call: TRBJ2-6; clone_size: .; v_call: TRBV7-7; d_call: .; cdr3_nt: TGTGGGGTACCCCGCCCGGGAGGGGCCAACGTCCTGACTTTC; cdr3_aa: CGVPRPGGANVLTF
j_call: TRBJ2-5; clone_size: .; v_call: TRBV6-5; d_call: .; cdr3_nt: TGTGCCAGCAGTTACTCCGGGGGTTCCGAGACCCAGTACTTC; cdr3_aa: CASSYSGGSETQYF
j_call: TRBJ2-7; clone_size: .; v_call: TRBV28; d_call: TRBD2; cdr3_nt: TGTGCCAGCGTTCGGGGAGGGGATCCCTACGAGCAGTACTTC; cdr3_aa: CASVRGGDPYEQYF
j_call: TRBJ2-2; clone_size: .; v_call: TRBV4-2; d_call: TRBD2; cdr3_nt: TGTGCCAGCAGCCAAGCTAGCGGCCCCGCCGGGGAGCTGTTTTTT; cdr3_aa: CASSQASGPAGELFF
j_call: TRBJ2-3; clone_size: once; v_call: TRBV7-2; d_call: .; cdr3_nt: TGTGCCAGCAGCTCGGACACTAGCTCAGATACGCAGTATTTT; cdr3_aa: CASSSDTSSDTQYF
j_call: TRBJ2-3; clone_size: .; v_call: TRBV5-1; d_call: .; cdr3_nt: TGCGCCAGCTTTTGGGGATCGCGGGCCACAGATACGCAGTATTTT; cdr3_aa: CASFWGSRATDTQYF
j_call: TRBJ1-4; clone_size: .; v_call: TRBV28; d_call: .; cdr3_nt: TGTGCCAGCAGTTCCGGTTTAGGGGTGTGGGGAAAACTGTTTTTT; cdr3_aa: CASSSGLGVWGKLFF
j_call: TRBJ2-2; clone_size: .; v_call: TRBV10-1; d_call: TRBD2; cdr3_nt: TGCGCCAGCAGCGAGGGACTAGCGGGGGGGCGACGGACCGGGGAGCTGTTTTTT; cdr3_aa: CASSEGLAGGRRTGELFF
j_call: TRBJ1-4; clone_size: .; v_call: TRBV30; d_call: .; cdr3_nt: TGTGCCTGGAGTGTGCGACAGCTTAATGAAAAACTGTTTTTT; cdr3_aa: CAWSVRQLNEKLFF
j_call: TRBJ2-1; clone_size: .; v_call: TRBV5-1; d_call: TRBD1; cdr3_nt: TGCGCCAGCAGCCACCCGGGACAGGGAAATGAGCAGTTCTTC; cdr3_aa: CASSHPGQGNEQFF
j_call: TRBJ1-6; clone_size: .; v_call: TRBV10-3; d_call: .; cdr3_nt: TGTGCCATCACCTCGACGCAGCAGGGAATAAATTCACCCCTCCACTTT; cdr3_aa: CAITSTQQGINSPLHF
j_call: TRBJ1-2; clone_size: .; v_call: TRBV28; d_call: .; cdr3_nt: TGTGCCAGCAGTTTAATCGGGTATGGCTACACCTTC; cdr3_aa: CASSLIGYGYTF
j_call: TRBJ1-4; clone_size: .; v_call: TRBV19; d_call: .; cdr3_nt: TGTGCCAGCAGGGGTCAGACTAATGAAAAACTGTTTTTT; cdr3_aa: CASRGQTNEKLFF
j_call: TRBJ1-5; clone_size: .; v_call: TRBV7-2; d_call: .; cdr3_nt: TGTGCCAGCAGCTCGACAGTATATAGCAATCAGCCCCAGCATTTT; cdr3_aa: CASSSTVYSNQPQHF
j_call: TRBJ2-1; clone_size: .; v_call: TRBV20-1; d_call: .; cdr3_nt: TGCAGTGCTAGTCACAGGAACAATGAGCAGTTCTTC; cdr3_aa: CSASHRNNEQFF
j_call: TRBJ2-5; clone_size: .; v_call: TRBV9; d_call: TRBD2; cdr3_nt: TGTGCCAGCAGCGCGGGGACTAGCGGGGGGGCGCGAGAGACCCAGTACTTC; cdr3_aa: CASSAGTSGGARETQYF
j_call: TRBJ2-7; clone_size: few; v_call: TRBV13; d_call: .; cdr3_nt: TGTGCCAGCAGAGGGGCACGAGATGCCTACGAGCAGTACTTC; cdr3_aa: CASRGARDAYEQYF
j_call: TRBJ1-4; clone_size: .; v_call: TRBV29-1; d_call: TRBD1; cdr3_nt: TGCAGCGTTGAGTTGACAGGGAAAAATGAAAAACTGTTTTTT; cdr3_aa: CSVELTGKNEKLFF
j_call: TRBJ1-4; clone_size: .; v_call: TRBV5-5; d_call: .; cdr3_nt: TGTGCCAGCAGCTTGGCCGGTGCTACGCAACTGTTTTTT; cdr3_aa: CASSLAGATQLFF
j_call: TRBJ2-7; clone_size: .; v_call: TRBV5-1; d_call: .; cdr3_nt: TGCGCCAGCAGCATGACGGGGAGCTCCTACGAGCAGTACTTC; cdr3_aa: CASSMTGSSYEQYF
j_call: TRBJ1-2; clone_size: .; v_call: TRBV10-3; d_call: .; cdr3_nt: TGTGCCATCAGCGATACGACGGGGGACTATGGCTACACCTTC; cdr3_aa: CAISDTTGDYGYTF
j_call: TRBJ2-1; clone_size: .; v_call: TRBV25-1; d_call: TRBD2; cdr3_nt: TGTGCCAGCAGCCTAGCGGGAGGGGGCTACAATGAGCAGTTCTTC; cdr3_aa: CASSLAGGGYNEQFF
j_call: TRBJ2-1; clone_size: .; v_call: TRBV7-2; d_call: .; cdr3_nt: TGTGCCAGCAGCAAACGAGGTCGCGGGAACTACAATGAGCAGTTCTTC; cdr3_aa: CASSKRGRGNYNEQFF
j_call: TRBJ2-1; clone_size: .; v_call: TRBV3-1/TRBV3-2; d_call: TRBD1; cdr3_nt: TGTGCCAGCAGCCAAGTGGACAGGGCCCCCTACAATGAGCAGTTCTTC; cdr3_aa: CASSQVDRAPYNEQFF
j_call: TRBJ1-4; clone_size: few; v_call: TRBV5-1; d_call: .; cdr3_nt: TGCGCCAGCAGAGATGGGGCCTACTCAACTAATGAAAAACTGTTTTTT; cdr3_aa: CASRDGAYSTNEKLFF
j_call: TRBJ2-1; clone_size: .; v_call: TRBV5-4; d_call: .; cdr3_nt: TGTGCCAGCCGCGAACAGGGAATCCCCAATGAGCAGTTCTTC; cdr3_aa: CASREQGIPNEQFF
j_call: TRBJ1-4; clone_size: .; v_call: TRBV19; d_call: TRBD1; cdr3_nt: TGTGCCAGTAGCCCGGGACAGGGGCACTTTGCAACTAATGAAAAACTGTTTTTT; cdr3_aa: CASSPGQGHFATNEKLFF
j_call: TRBJ2-1; clone_size: .; v_call: TRBV2; d_call: TRBD1; cdr3_nt: TGTGCCAGCACGGAGGACAGGGGGCCCCATGAGCAGTTCTTC; cdr3_aa: CASTEDRGPHEQFF
j_call: TRBJ1-5; clone_size: .; v_call: TRBV19; d_call: .; cdr3_nt: TGTGCCAGTAGTGACAGTGGGGATAGCAATCAGCCCCAGCATTTT; cdr3_aa: CASSDSGDSNQPQHF
j_call: TRBJ2-5; clone_size: .; v_call: TRBV6-4; d_call: .; cdr3_nt: TGTGCCAGCAGTGCCCACTACAGTCCGTCCGGGGTAGAGACCCAGTACTTC; cdr3_aa: CASSAHYSPSGVETQYF
j_call: TRBJ1-6; clone_size: .; v_call: TRBV25-1; d_call: .; cdr3_nt: TGTGCCAGCTCAAGCCGGTGGGAGGCCCTCCACTTT; cdr3_aa: CASSSRWEALHF
j_call: TRBJ2-2; clone_size: .; v_call: TRBV3-1/TRBV3-2; d_call: TRBD2; cdr3_nt: TGTGCCAGCAGTAGCGGGGGGGCTGGCGGGGAGCTGTTTTTT; cdr3_aa: CASSSGGAGGELFF
j_call: TRBJ2-1; clone_size: .; v_call: TRBV30; d_call: .; cdr3_nt: TGTGCCTGGAGTGGAGGGAGGAACAATGAGCAGTTCTTC; cdr3_aa: CAWSGGRNNEQFF
j_call: TRBJ1-5; clone_size: .; v_call: TRBV28; d_call: .; cdr3_nt: TGTGCCAGCAGTTTAAGTGGAGTTCGTCCCCAGCATTTT; cdr3_aa: CASSLSGVRPQHF
j_call: TRBJ2-3; clone_size: .; v_call: TRBV12-5; d_call: .; cdr3_nt: TGTGCTAGTGGCCCGGGCACAGATACGCAGTATTTT; cdr3_aa: CASGPGTDTQYF
j_call: TRBJ1-1; clone_size: .; v_call: TRBV5-1; d_call: TRBD1; cdr3_nt: TGCGCCAGCAGCTTGGCAAGGGGGCCCAATGAAGCTTTCTTT; cdr3_aa: CASSLARGPNEAFF
j_call: TRBJ2-5; clone_size: .; v_call: TRBV10-2; d_call: .; cdr3_nt: TGCGCCAGCGGAGGGTCTGCGGGCCCGCGAGAGACCCAGTACTTC; cdr3_aa: CASGGSAGPRETQYF
j_call: TRBJ1-4; clone_size: .; v_call: TRBV7-3; d_call: .; cdr3_nt: TGTGCCAGCAGCTTAGGCGGGGGTGAAAAACTGTTTTTT; cdr3_aa: CASSLGGGEKLFF
j_call: TRBJ1-6; clone_size: .; v_call: TRBV3-1/TRBV3-2; d_call: TRBD1; cdr3_nt: TGTGCCAGCAGCCAAGCGTCCGGGACAGGGAATTCACCCCTCCACTTT; cdr3_aa: CASSQASGTGNSPLHF
j_call: TRBJ1-5; clone_size: once; v_call: TRBV6-2/TRBV6-3; d_call: .; cdr3_nt: TGTGCCAGCAGTTACGGAGGCAATCAGCCCCAGCATTTT; cdr3_aa: CASSYGGNQPQHF
j_call: TRBJ2-1; clone_size: .; v_call: TRBV5-4; d_call: TRBD1; cdr3_nt: TGTGCCAGCAGCCGGGGACAGCCCAGCTCCTACAATGAGCAGTTCTTC; cdr3_aa: CASSRGQPSSYNEQFF
j_call: TRBJ2-1; clone_size: .; v_call: TRBV5-1; d_call: TRBD2; cdr3_nt: TGCGCCAGCAGTCCTACTAGCGGGGGCCTCTACAATGAGCAGTTCTTC; cdr3_aa: CASSPTSGGLYNEQFF
j_call: TRBJ1-2; clone_size: .; v_call: TRBV9; d_call: .; cdr3_nt: TGTGCCAGCAGCGTAGTTCTTGACAGGCTCTATGGCTACACCTTC; cdr3_aa: CASSVVLDRLYGYTF
j_call: TRBJ2-2; clone_size: .; v_call: TRBV7-9; d_call: .; cdr3_nt: TGTGCCAGCAGCACGGGACAGAACACCGGGGAGCTGTTTTTT; cdr3_aa: CASSTGQNTGELFF
j_call: TRBJ1-3; clone_size: .; v_call: TRBV25-1; d_call: .; cdr3_nt: TGTGCCAGCAGTGGTGGACAGCGATACTCTGGAAACACCATATATTTT; cdr3_aa: CASSGGQRYSGNTIYF
j_call: TRBJ2-7; clone_size: .; v_call: TRBV10-3; d_call: .; cdr3_nt: TGTGCCATCAGTGACAAAAACACCTACGAGCAGTACTTC; cdr3_aa: CAISDKNTYEQYF
j_call: TRBJ2-5; clone_size: .; v_call: TRBV4-1; d_call: TRBD2; cdr3_nt: TGCGCCAGCAGCCTAGGGGGACTAGCGGGCCAAGAGACCCAGTACTTC; cdr3_aa: CASSLGGLAGQETQYF
j_call: TRBJ1-5; clone_size: .; v_call: TRBV2; d_call: TRBD1; cdr3_nt: TGTGCCAGCAGGACGGGACAGGGGACCAATCAGCCCCAGCATTTT; cdr3_aa: CASRTGQGTNQPQHF
j_call: TRBJ2-7; clone_size: .; v_call: TRBV7-3; d_call: TRBD1; cdr3_nt: TGTGCCAGCAGCTTAACAGGGGGACAGGGGTCCGAGCAGTACTTC; cdr3_aa: CASSLTGGQGSEQYF
j_call: TRBJ2-3; clone_size: .; v_call: TRBV18; d_call: TRBD1; cdr3_nt: TGTGCCAGCTCACGACTACAGGGGGCGCAGACAGATACGCAGTATTTT; cdr3_aa: CASSRLQGAQTDTQYF
j_call: TRBJ2-5; clone_size: .; v_call: TRBV5-1; d_call: TRBD1; cdr3_nt: TGCGCCAGCAGCCACGGCTCGGGACAGGGAGAGACCCAGTACTTC; cdr3_aa: CASSHGSGQGETQYF
j_call: TRBJ2-7; clone_size: .; v_call: TRBV10-3; d_call: TRBD2; cdr3_nt: TGTGCCATCAGTGACCGTACCCCCAGCGGGAGGGCCTACGAGCAGTACTTC; cdr3_aa: CAISDRTPSGRAYEQYF
j_call: TRBJ1-5; clone_size: once; v_call: TRBV19; d_call: TRBD1; cdr3_nt: TGTGCCAGTCGGGACAGGGGGATCCAGCCCCAGCATTTT; cdr3_aa: CASRDRGIQPQHF
j_call: TRBJ2-3; clone_size: .; v_call: TRBV4-2; d_call: .; cdr3_nt: TGTGCCAGCAGCCAAGATCTACCTTTAGATACGCAGTATTTT; cdr3_aa: CASSQDLPLDTQYF
j_call: TRBJ1-1; clone_size: .; v_call: TRBV24-1; d_call: .; cdr3_nt: TGTGCCACCAGTGTAGGTCGGGGTACGAACACTGAAGCTTTCTTT; cdr3_aa: CATSVGRGTNTEAFF
j_call: TRBJ2-1; clone_size: .; v_call: TRBV6-1; d_call: .; cdr3_nt: TGTGCCAGCAGTGAACGGCAGGCTACATCCTACAATGAGCAGTTCTTC; cdr3_aa: CASSERQATSYNEQFF
j_call: TRBJ1-1; clone_size: once; v_call: TRBV28; d_call: .; cdr3_nt: TGTGCCAGCGTCCCCCTTAGAGCGAACACTGAAGCTTTCTTT; cdr3_aa: CASVPLRANTEAFF
j_call: TRBJ1-2; clone_size: once; v_call: TRBV28; d_call: .; cdr3_nt: TGTGCCAGCAGCCTTCACGGGAATTATGGCTACACCTTC; cdr3_aa: CASSLHGNYGYTF
j_call: TRBJ2-5; clone_size: .; v_call: TRBV5-1; d_call: TRBD2; cdr3_nt: TGCGCCAGCAGCTTGGGCTTAGCGGGAGCCGAGACCCAGTACTTC; cdr3_aa: CASSLGLAGAETQYF